The 29 T cell receptor beta chains reported below all come from one sample, sequenced in a study of human T cells and chemical hapten exposure. One entry per CDR3 protein results from TCRdb running MiXCR on the RACE reads. The sample has a few hundred thousand distinct CDR3 sequences, approximately 5.8% seen once. Time point noted: pre-sensitization, week 0. Regarding treatment: therapeutic diphenylcyclopropenone sensitization with weekly scalp DPC. The specimen comprised whole blood, sampled in connection with sensitization to the hapten diphenylcyclopropenone (DPC). The receptors originated from a woman under 30 with alopecia areata. Some clones in this sample may be carry-over from other donors' samples.

This clonotype appeared many times. The chain uses TRBV20-1 and TRBJ1-1; D is unclear. The germline V gene has CDR1 DFQATT and CDR2 SNEGSKA (reference sequence). The CDR3 consists of 15 residues. Trimming left V 0 bases short and J 6 bases short, with 17 bases between. CDR3 DNA: TGCAGTGCTAGAGATCTGAGGGCCCTGGTGGCTGAAGCTTTCTTT. Protein product: CSARDLRALVAEAFF.

This clonotype was picked up a small number of times. The gene calls are TRBV5-1 and TRBJ2-3; D might be TRBD1 (5 bases). The CDR3 has 17 residues. The V gene lost 4 bases and the J gene lost 0 bases, with 18 bases spanning the gap. Looked up from germline, CDR1 is SGHRS and CDR2 is YFSETQ. The CDR3 DNA reads TGCGCCAGCAGCCTCCCTTACAGGAGCCCTAGCACAGATACGCAGTATTTT. Its protein is CASSLPYRSPSTDTQYF.

V usage is TRBV29-1 and J usage is TRBJ1-1; D perhaps matches TRBD1 (6 bases). Trimming left V 4 bases short and J 0 bases short, with 6 bases between. Germline V lookup: CDR1 SQVTM, CDR2 ANQGSEA. The CDR3 covers 12 residues. As DNA, the CDR3 is TGCAGCGTTGGACAGGTGAACACTGAAGCTTTCTTT. Translation gives CSVGQVNTEAFF.

This clonotype showed up just a few times. The chain employs TRBV11-2 and TRBJ1-3, with D uncertain. There are 17 residues in the CDR3. V dropped 0 bases and J dropped 0 bases, with 12 bases sitting between them. Per germline, CDR1 SGHAT and CDR2 FQNNGV. The CDR3 region is CASSLEGFGDSGNTIYF. In DNA, the CDR3 is TGTGCCAGCAGCTTAGAGGGGTTCGGGGACTCTGGAAACACCATATATTTT.

This clonotype was seen repeatedly, ten times or more. The V and J genes are TRBV28 and TRBJ1-2; 7 nucleotides agree with TRBD1. V dropped 6 bases and J dropped 8; count of bases not matched to a gene: 9. The CDR3 loop spans 13 amino acids. Germline V lookup: CDR1 MDHEN, CDR2 SYDVKM. CDR3: CASRAGGRDGYTF. CDR3 DNA: TGTGCCAGCAGGGCAGGGGGTCGGGACGGCTACACCTTC.

This clonotype showed up many times. This CDR3 is CASSRDSYYTEAFF. CDR3 coding DNA: TGTGCCAGCAGCCGAGACTCATACTACACTGAAGCTTTCTTT. This chain connects TRBV13 to TRBJ1-1; no clear D gene. V lost 5 bases and J 3 bases, leaving 13 bases between the germline ends. The CDR3 covers 14 residues. In germline, CDR1 is PRHDT, CDR2 FYEKMQ (reference sequence). The full variable domain, rest sourced from reference TRBV13 and TRBJ1-1, is AAGVIQSPRHLIKEKRETATLKCYPIPRHDTVYWYQQGPGQDPQFLISFYEKMQSDKGSIPDRFSAQQFSDYHSELNMSSLELGDSALYFCASSRDSYYTEAFFGQGTRLTVV.

This chain connects TRBV6-1 to TRBJ1-1, with 9 bases fitting TRBD1. CDR1 is MNHNS and CDR2 is SASEGT in the germline V gene. The V gene end was trimmed by 0 bases and the J gene end by 8 bases; junction bases not matched to a gene: 7. This CDR3 contains 15 residues. This CDR3 is CASSEAGTGKREAFF. In DNA form, the CDR3 reads TGTGCCAGCAGTGAAGCCGGGACAGGGAAAAGGGAAGCTTTCTTT.

In its sample, this clonotype was seen a few times. The rearrangement uses TRBV7-2 and TRBJ1-5; D remains ambiguous. Trimming pared 0 bases from V and 0 bases from J, leaving 6 bases between. Per the germline V gene, CDR1 is SGHTA and CDR2 is FQGNSA. The CDR3 sequence is 15 residues long. The CDR3 DNA reads TGTGCCAGCAGCTTAGCTGTCTATAGCAATCAGCCCCAGCATTTT. As protein: CASSLAVYSNQPQHF.

The sample holds a few counts of this clonotype. V usage is TRBV3-1 and J usage is TRBJ1-1, with D possibly TRBD1 on 6 matching bases. The CDR3 is 15 residues long. The germline CDR1 and CDR2 sequences are LGHDT and YNNKEL (reference sequence). The V end was cut by 5 bases, the J end by 4 bases, with 17 bases between. The CDR3 DNA is TGTGCCAGCAGCTCATACAGGGCTCAGGGCACTGAAGCTTTCTTT. It yields the protein CASSSYRAQGTEAFF.

V and J are TRBV20-1 and TRBJ1-1, with D hard to call. The CDR3 spans 11 residues. Germline V gene lookup returns CDR1 DFQATT and CDR2 SNEGSKA (reference sequence). The V and J ends lost 1 base and 10 bases respectively, with 10 bases between them. CDR3 coding DNA: TGCAGTGCTAGAGCGGAGGGAGTAGCTTTCTTT. As protein: CSARAEGVAFF.

The V and J genes are TRBV11-2 and TRBJ1-2; D is undetermined. V shed 2 bases and J shed 3 bases, with 7 bases lying between them. The CDR3 runs 13 residues. Germline lookup yields CDR1 SGHAT and CDR2 FQNNGV. The CDR3 nucleotides read TGTGCCAGCAGCTTAAACTGGGACTATGGCTACACCTTC. Protein product: CASSLNWDYGYTF.

This clonotype was recorded at least ten times. V usage is TRBV6-6 and J usage is TRBJ2-7; 10 bases line up with TRBD1. Germline CDR1 and CDR2: MNHNY and SVGAGI (reference sequence). Trimming removed 3 bases from V and 4 bases from J; junction bases left unmatched: 6. CDR3 length: 15 amino acids. CDR3 DNA: TGTGCCAGCAGTTATTCGGGACAGGGGTGGTACGAGCAGTACTTC. Translation: CASSYSGQGWYEQYF.

V usage is TRBV6-5 and J usage is TRBJ2-5; 9 bases map to TRBD2. The V segment lost 7 bases and the J segment 5 bases; nucleotides outside the gene matches: 5. Germline values: CDR1 MNHEY, CDR2 SVGAGI. The CDR3 is made up of 13 amino acids. The CDR3 DNA follows: TGTGCCAGCACGGCTAGCGGGGCGGAGACCCAGTACTTC. Its protein product is CASTASGAETQYF.

This clonotype turned up a few times. V gene TRBV20-1 combines with J gene TRBJ2-1; 7 bases map to TRBD2. The CDR3 spans 15 residues. CDR1 DFQATT and CDR2 SNEGSKA come from the germline V gene (reference sequence). Germline trimming cut 2 bases from V and 1 base from J; bases unmatched to any gene: 5. CDR3 amino acids: CSARSAGGSYNEQFF. The CDR3 region has the DNA TGCAGTGCTAGATCGGCCGGGGGGTCCTACAATGAGCAGTTCTTC.

This clonotype showed up many times. The chain recombines TRBV20-1 with TRBJ1-6, with TRBD1 matching over 7 bases. The V gene end was trimmed by 3 bases and the J gene end by 4 bases; junction bases not matched to a gene: 3. CDR1 and CDR2 from the germline V gene are DFQATT and SNEGSKA (reference sequence). The CDR3 is 14 residues long. The CDR3 is CSASQGQYNSPLHF. For the CDR3, the DNA is TGCAGTGCTAGCCAGGGACAGTATAATTCACCCCTCCACTTT.

This clonotype was observed a handful of times. V usage is TRBV9 and J usage is TRBJ1-2, with a tentative D call TRBD1 (6 bases). V lost 1 base, J lost 2 bases, and 9 bases lay in between. The length of the CDR3 is 14 residues. The germline V gene encodes CDR1 SGDLS and CDR2 YYNGEE. CDR3 in DNA: TGTGCCAGCAGCGTAACTCAGGGGAACTATGGCTACACCTTC. Its translation is CASSVTQGNYGYTF.

This clonotype has a count of ten or more. The rearrangement links TRBV29-1 to TRBJ1-2; D is ambiguous. Trimming removed 6 bases at V and 2 bases at J, with 13 bases between. Germline CDR1 is SQVTM and CDR2 is ANQGSEA. The CDR3 totals 13 residues. The CDR3 protein is CSVASTENYGYTF. As DNA, the CDR3 is TGCAGCGTGGCTTCGACGGAGAACTATGGCTACACCTTC.

This clonotype was seen a few times. The chain recombines TRBV4-1 with TRBJ2-3; the D gene is possibly TRBD2 (7 bases). The CDR3 contains 12 residues. Germline V lookup: CDR1 MGHRA, CDR2 YSYEKL. Trimming stripped 8 bases from V and 4 bases from J, with 10 bases between. CDR3 sequence: CASWEGADTQYF. The CDR3 nucleotides are TGCGCCAGCTGGGAGGGGGCAGATACGCAGTATTTT.

At least ten counts were recorded for this clonotype. The rearrangement links TRBV4-1 to TRBJ2-1; TRBD2 might be the D (5 bases). This CDR3 has 15 amino acids. Per germline, CDR1 MGHRA and CDR2 YSYEKL. With 0 bases removed from V and 8 bases from J, the gap between germline ends came to 14 bases. The CDR3 DNA is TGCGCCAGCAGCCAAGATCCCAACCCCGGGGATGAGCAGTTCTTC. It yields the protein CASSQDPNPGDEQFF.

Written as DNA, the CDR3 is TGTGCCAGCAGCTTAGATGACGCGACCCAGTACTTC. It specifies CASSLDDATQYF. The chain uses TRBV7-2 and TRBJ2-5; D gene unclear. This CDR3 region has 12 residues. The V end was cut by 1 base, the J end by 7 bases, with 7 bases between. Germline V CDR1 and CDR2: SGHTA, FQGNSA.

The gene calls are TRBV9 and TRBJ2-1, with TRBD1 matching over 7 bases. Germline loops: CDR1 SGDLS, CDR2 YYNGEE. V dropped 3 bases and J dropped 8; count of bases not matched to a gene: 11. The CDR3 runs 15 residues. The CDR3 here is CASSADRALGHEQFF. In DNA form, the CDR3 reads TGTGCCAGCAGCGCAGACAGGGCCCTTGGACATGAGCAGTTCTTC.

The sample holds many counts of this clonotype. This sequence joins TRBV18 and TRBJ1-2; D is ambiguous. Germline CDR1 reads KGHSH; CDR2 reads LQKENI. V dropped 0 bases and J dropped 4 bases, with 9 bases sitting between them. The CDR3 loop spans 14 amino acids. CDR3 sequence (DNA): TGTGCCAGCTCACCACCGGGCGCCAGCTATGGCTACACCTTC. Translated: CASSPPGASYGYTF.

The table lists this clonotype with a few counts. The chain carries TRBV10-3 and TRBJ1-1; D may be TRBD1 (5 bases). Germline CDR1 is ENHRY and CDR2 is SYGVKD. The V end was cut by 11 bases, the J end by 4 bases, with 17 bases between. The CDR3 consists of 13 residues. In DNA, the CDR3 is TGTGCCGTGAGACAGCACCGGGGCACTGAAGCTTTCTTT. Amino acids: CAVRQHRGTEAFF.

There are a few counts of this clonotype. The chain carries TRBV9 and TRBJ1-3; 9 positions agree with TRBD1. The CDR3 has 14 residues. V gave up 5 bases and J gave up 2 bases; unmatched junction bases: 2. The germline CDR1 and CDR2 sequences are SGDLS and YYNGEE. CDR3 sequence: CASSGQGPGNTIYF. CDR3 DNA sequence: TGTGCCAGCAGTGGACAGGGGCCTGGAAACACCATATATTTT.

The V call is TRBV2, the J call TRBJ1-1; no definite D call. V was shortened by 8 bases and J by 6 bases, with 10 bases between the two germline ends. The CDR3 sequence is 11 residues long. Germline assignment: CDR1 SNHLY and CDR2 FYNNEI. CDR3 coding DNA: TGTGCCAGCTCTTGGGCGGCTGAAGCTTTCTTT. Its translation: CASSWAAEAFF.

This clonotype was counted at least ten times. The V call is TRBV4-3, the J call TRBJ1-5; a weak D match, TRBD1 (6 bases). This CDR3 region has 16 residues. V shed 0 bases and J shed 3 bases, with 12 bases lying between them. Germline V gene data show CDR1 as LGHNA and CDR2 as YSLEER. DNA for the CDR3: TGCGCCAGCAGCCAAGATTACAGGGACATCAATCAGCCCCAGCATTTT. It encodes CASSQDYRDINQPQHF.

This clonotype was counted between two and nine times. The V gene is TRBV14, the J gene TRBJ2-1; tentative D call: TRBD1 (9 bases). V shed 1 base and J shed 0 bases, with 28 bases lying between them. Germline V gene data show CDR1 as SGHDN and CDR2 as FVKESK. The CDR3 spans 22 residues. In DNA, the CDR3 is TGTGCCAGCAGCCAAGGCATGACAGGGGGATGGACTAGCCGTATCTCCTACAATGAGCAGTTCTTC. Its translation: CASSQGMTGGWTSRISYNEQFF. Based on the CDR3 plus reference TRBV14 and TRBJ2-1, the full variable domain is EAGVTQFPSHSVIEKGQTVTLRCDPISGHDNLYWYRRVMGKEIKFLLHFVKESKQDESGMPNNRFLAERTGGTYSTLKVQPAELEDSGVYFCASSQGMTGGWTSRISYNEQFFGPGTRLTVL.

Ten or more counts support this clonotype. The V call is TRBV6-1, the J call TRBJ2-1, with 9 bases fitting TRBD2. Germline-derived CDR1 and CDR2 are MNHNS and SASEGT. This CDR3 contains 15 residues. V trimming: 8 bases; J trimming: 3 bases; junction bases outside the gene matches: 8. The CDR3 spells CASLGGLAHYNEQFF. CDR3 nucleotide sequence: TGTGCCAGCCTGGGCGGACTAGCGCACTACAATGAGCAGTTCTTC.

This clonotype was recorded many times. This chain uses TRBV9 with TRBJ2-3; 16 nucleotides agree with TRBD2. Losses at the gene ends were 4 bases for V and 0 bases for J; bases not matched to a gene: 5. The germline CDR1 and CDR2 sequences are SGDLS and YYNGEE. The CDR3 covers 18 residues. DNA for the CDR3: TGTGCCAGCAGCCCCTGGGGACTAGCGGGGGGGAGCACAGATACGCAGTATTTT. Its translation: CASSPWGLAGGSTDTQYF.